This T cell receptor beta chain stems from a study of blood T cell repertoires in COVID-19. Overall study context: Sites in the United States, Italy and Spain provided acute and convalescent COVID-19 samples. PBMCs, B-cell-depleted T cells, or T cells were the source of the cDNA or gDNA that made up the material.

The CDR3 is 14 amino acids. J gave up 7 bases and V 6 bases, and 8 bases lay outside the gene matches. Germline V gene sequence: CDR1 MNHEY, CDR2 SVGAGI. In the authors' workflow: Researchers report that nucleated cell counts were estimated from reference gene primer amplification. This table comes from immunoSEQ multiplex PCR, and its TCRdb copy is limited to in-frame clones, with some not included. V, J and clone size are those of that table, while D and trimming were read from the DNA. The sample records tens of thousands of clones, 80% to 90% being singletons. This clone was counted only a few times.

The chain joins TRBV6-5 to TRBJ1-5, with 8 bases fitting TRBD1. Sequenced input: peripheral blood. The TCR sequence derives from a man between 50 and 59 years old with active COVID-19. The CDR3: CASRQDRGEQPQHF. The CDR3 nucleotides are TGTGCCAGCAGACAAGACAGGGGAGAACAGCCCCAGCATTTT.